This TCR beta chain was identified in a study of PD-1 blockade in classical Hodgkin lymphoma. Study-level points and caveats: Complete responders had baseline diversity similar to newly diagnosed patients. TCR diversity at baseline was reported to be reduced in newly diagnosed patients relative to healthy donors.

In its sample, this clone was seen once. The antigen remains unidentified. Produced via immunoSEQ multiplex PCR; TCRdb's table is partial and in-frame only. This table holds some 13,000 clones, approximately 86% found once. Every patient relapsed after autologous stem cell transplantation, and brentuximab vedotin exposure varied. From germline, CDR1 is SGHDT and CDR2 YYEEEE. The CDR3 consists of 14 residues. V was cut by 3 bases and J by 3 bases, with 9 bases left in between. The clonotype was recovered from a human donor with classical Hodgkin lymphoma. This material consisted of peripheral blood mononuclear cells (PBMCs), taken at baseline. J is TRBJ1-4 and V is TRBV5-6; D not certain. The CDR3 sequence: CASSYGFANEKLFF. The CDR3 bases are TGTGCCAGCAGCTATGGTTTCGCTAATGAAAAACTGTTTTTT.